The rows below give T cell receptor beta chains drawn from one sample of a study of OX40 agonist ivuxolimab in advanced cancers. Profiled with immunoSEQ multiplex PCR; TCRdb holds only in-frame clones, not every one. The sample has 95,000 to 100,000 clones; roughly 83% are singletons. The sequencing here drew on CD4+ or CD8+ T cells sorted from blood, taken in a trial of the OX40 agonist ivuxolimab. The receptors come from an adult with an advanced solid tumor such as melanoma, head and neck, liver or kidney cancer. CDR3s include the opening cysteine and the closing phenylalanine or tryptophan. Each record gives: D gene, clone size, J gene, CDR3 length, V gene, CDR3 DNA, CDR3 protein. D genes are given only for firm matches. Size is omitted from some rows. Given values are once, few, many or a class for expanded clones.

>NA|once|TRBJ2-5|14|TRBV5-8
TGTGCCAGCAGCCAAGAGGGGGGCCAAGAGACCCAGTACTTC
CASSQEGGQETQYF
>TRBD2|NA|TRBJ2-1|15|TRBV5-1
TGCGCCAGCACCCGGACTAGCGGAGAATACAATGAGCAGTTCTTC
CASTRTSGEYNEQFF
>NA|NA|TRBJ2-3|15|TRBV6-1
TGTGCCAGCAGTGAATTACGGACGGTGACAGATACGCAGTATTTT
CASSELRTVTDTQYF
>TRBD2|NA|TRBJ2-1|16|TRBV7-9
TGTGCCAGCAGGGGGACTAGCGGGAACGTCAGGAATGAGCAGTTCTTC
CASRGTSGNVRNEQFF
>TRBD2|NA|TRBJ2-3|17|TRBV27
TGTGCCAGCAGTTTATTGGGGACTAGCGGGTTCACAGATACGCAGTATTTT
CASSLLGTSGFTDTQYF
>TRBD1|NA|TRBJ1-2|13|TRBV7-2
TGTGCCAGCAGCTTCGGGACAGCCTACAGCTACACCTTC
CASSFGTAYSYTF
>NA|NA|TRBJ2-1|12|TRBV15
TGTGCCACCAGCAGAGTACGGAATGAGCAGTTCTTC
CATSRVRNEQFF
>TRBD2|NA|TRBJ2-5|14|TRBV7-9
TGTGCCAGCAGCCCTAGCGGGAGAGGGGAGACCCAGTACTTC
CASSPSGRGETQYF
>TRBD2|NA|TRBJ2-4|15|TRBV7-8
TGTGCCAGCAGCGGAGGACTAGCGCTGCAAAACATTCAGTACTTC
CASSGGLALQNIQYF
>TRBD1|few|TRBJ2-2|16|TRBV4-2
TGTGCCAGCAGCCAATCAGGGACCCAGGGGGCCGGGGAGCTGTTTTTT
CASSQSGTQGAGELFF
>TRBD1|NA|TRBJ1-5|14|TRBV10-3
TGTGCCATCAGCCAAGGACAGGGTCAACAGCCCCAGCATTTT
CAISQGQGQQPQHF
>NA|NA|TRBJ1-6|15|TRBV5-3
TGTGCCAGAAGCTACCGACAGCCGAATAATTCACCCCTCCACTTT
CARSYRQPNNSPLHF
>NA|NA|TRBJ1-3|15|TRBV6-5
TGTGCCAGCAGTTACTCGATAATCTCTGGAAACACCATATATTTT
CASSYSIISGNTIYF
>NA|once|TRBJ2-5|13|TRBV5-1
TGCGCCAGCAGCTTAGGAGGGGGGGAGACCCAGTACTTC
CASSLGGGETQYF
>NA|NA|TRBJ2-5|13|TRBV29-1
TGCAGCGCCGGGGGACAGTCGGGCGAGACCCAGTACTTC
CSAGGQSGETQYF
>NA|NA|TRBJ2-1|15|TRBV6-6
TGTGCCAGCAGTTATTTCGGAGAGGACTACAATGAGCAGTTCTTC
CASSYFGEDYNEQFF
>TRBD1|NA|TRBJ2-4|16|TRBV18
TGTGCCAGCTCACTCGAACAGGGGCAAGCCAAAAACATTCAGTACTTC
CASSLEQGQAKNIQYF
>NA|NA|TRBJ1-3|15|TRBV28
TGTGCCAGCAGTAGCCGGACTAGAAATGGAAACACCATATATTTT
CASSSRTRNGNTIYF
>NA|NA|TRBJ2-5|14|TRBV7-7
TGTGCCAGCAGCCCGGCGACAGGGAGGGAGACCCAGTACTTC
CASSPATGRETQYF
>NA|NA|TRBJ1-1|15|TRBV7-9
TGTGCCAGCAGGACCCGGGAGGGGACAAACACTGAAGCTTTCTTT
CASRTREGTNTEAFF
>NA|NA|TRBJ2-7|13|TRBV6-5
TGTGCCAGCGGACGGGGATTTTCCTACGAGCAGTACTTC
CASGRGFSYEQYF
>NA|NA|TRBJ2-1|12|TRBV12-5
TGTGCTAGTGGGCCTAAAATGACTGAGCAGTTCTTC
CASGPKMTEQFF
>NA|NA|TRBJ2-1|14|TRBV7-2
TGTGCCAGCAGTACCGGTCAAACCTACAATGAGCAGTTCTTC
CASSTGQTYNEQFF
>NA|NA|TRBJ2-5|15|TRBV10-3
TGTGCCATCAGTCAATCCACGGGGGATCAAGAGACCCAGTACTTC
CAISQSTGDQETQYF
>NA|NA|TRBJ2-2|16|TRBV5-1
TGCGCCAGCAGCTTGGGTTTAGCGAGAAACACCGGGGAGCTGTTTTTT
CASSLGLARNTGELFF
>NA|NA|TRBJ1-1|15|TRBV19
TGTGCCAGTAGTACGGACAGCTGGGAGAACACTGAAGCTTTCTTT
CASSTDSWENTEAFF
>TRBD1|NA|TRBJ1-6|15|TRBV6-1
TGTGCCAGCAGTTCCGACAGGGGGAAGGGTTCACCCCTCCACTTT
CASSSDRGKGSPLHF
>NA|NA|TRBJ2-2|15|TRBV5-6
TGTGCCAGCAGGGCCCGGGTCCGGAACACCGGGGAGCTGTTTTTT
CASRARVRNTGELFF
>NA|once|TRBJ2-5|13|TRBV7-7
TGTGCCAGCAGCTTGGGGGTGGAAGAGACCCAGTACTTC
CASSLGVEETQYF
>TRBD1|NA|TRBJ2-7|15|TRBV5-1
TGCGCCAGCAGCTTAGGACAGGGGAGTGCGTACGAGCAGTACTTC
CASSLGQGSAYEQYF
>TRBD1|NA|TRBJ1-5|12|TRBV12-5
TGTGCTAGTGGGACAGGGAATCAGCCCCAGCATTTT
CASGTGNQPQHF
>NA|NA|TRBJ1-1|13|TRBV11-2
TGTGCCAGCAGCCGGCAGGAGAACACTGAAGCTTTCTTT
CASSRQENTEAFF
>NA|NA|TRBJ2-1|14|TRBV5-4
TGTGCCAGCAGCCGAGACGAGGACTACAATGAGCAGTTCTTC
CASSRDEDYNEQFF
>TRBD1|few|TRBJ1-1|13|TRBV19
TGTGCCACAGACAGGGGGCGGGACACTGAAGCTTTCTTT
CATDRGRDTEAFF
>NA|NA|TRBJ1-2|14|TRBV6-1
TGTGCCAGCAGTGCTCAGGCTCGGGGCTATGGCTACACCTTC
CASSAQARGYGYTF
>TRBD2|NA|TRBJ2-1|16|TRBV9
TGTGCCAGCAGCAGACTCCTAGCGGGAGTTAGCAATGAGCAGTTCTTC
CASSRLLAGVSNEQFF
>NA|NA|TRBJ2-7|14|TRBV6-5
TGTGCCAGCAGCGACCTGACAGAACACTACGAGCAGTACTTC
CASSDLTEHYEQYF
>TRBD2|NA|TRBJ2-7|15|TRBV28
TGTGCCAGCAGCGACCCGGGGCGGGAGGGCCTCGAGCAGTACTTC
CASSDPGREGLEQYF
>NA|NA|TRBJ2-2|14|TRBV6-1
TGTGCCAGCAGCCTAGGACCGAACACCGGGGAGCTGTTTTTT
CASSLGPNTGELFF
>NA|once|TRBJ2-5|13|TRBV5-4
TGTGCCAGCAGAAGCAGGGAAGGGCAGACCCAGTACTTC
CASRSREGQTQYF
>TRBD1|NA|TRBJ1-6|18|TRBV7-9
TGTGCCAGCATCCAGACCGTAAACAGGGGGAATGTAGATTCACCCCTCCACTTT
CASIQTVNRGNVDSPLHF
>NA|NA|TRBJ2-7|14|TRBV27
TGTGCCAGCAGCCACCGTCCTGCTAACTACGAGCAGTACTTC
CASSHRPANYEQYF
>NA|NA|TRBJ2-7|12|TRBV28
TGTGCCAGCAGTTCCCCCGCCTACGAGCAGTACTTC
CASSSPAYEQYF
>NA|NA|TRBJ1-1|13|TRBV12-1
TGTGCCAGCAGCGCCCTGGGCGGCCAGGAAGCTTTCTTT
CASSALGGQEAFF
>TRBD2|NA|TRBJ2-5|14|TRBV4-2
TGTGCCAGCAGCTTTACTAGCGGGAGGAAGACCCAGTACTTC
CASSFTSGRKTQYF
>NA|many|TRBJ2-5|15|TRBV7-2
TGTGCCAGCAGCCCCCGTTGGGCGGCCCAAGAGACCCAGTACTTC
CASSPRWAAQETQYF
>NA|NA|TRBJ1-2|11|TRBV6-5
TGTGCCAGCAGTGAGGTGGGGGGCTACACCTTC
CASSEVGGYTF
>TRBD1|once|TRBJ2-1|19|TRBV14
TGTGCCAGCAGCCAAGGTCACCAGAACAGGGGAAGAGCCTACAATGAGCAGTTCTTC
CASSQGHQNRGRAYNEQFF
>TRBD1|NA|TRBJ1-1|14|TRBV7-3
TGTGCCAGCAGCTTAACAGGGGGCATCACTGAAGCTTTCTTT
CASSLTGGITEAFF
>TRBD2|NA|TRBJ2-3|16|TRBV7-8
TGTGCCAGCAGCGCGCGACTCCAGCGGGGGTTAGATACGCAGTATTTT
CASSARLQRGLDTQYF
>NA|NA|TRBJ2-1|17|TRBV5-1
TGCGCCAGCAGCTCACTCACTAGCACGGGTATTGTTTATGAGCAGTTCTTC
CASSSLTSTGIVYEQFF
>NA|once|TRBJ2-7|17|TRBV5-6
TGTGCCAGCAGCTTGACCCCTATGGCAGGAACCCCCTACGAGCAGTACTTC
CASSLTPMAGTPYEQYF
>NA|NA|TRBJ1-2|12|TRBV10-3
TGTGCCATCAGTGAGTGGGGTGACGGCTACACCTTC
CAISEWGDGYTF
>TRBD2|NA|TRBJ2-7|14|TRBV13
TGTGCCAGCAGCTGGACTAGCGGGAGTTACGAGCAGTACTTC
CASSWTSGSYEQYF
>TRBD2|NA|TRBJ2-2|19|TRBV5-1
TGCGCCAGCAGGAGGGCTAGCGGGTCTCTAATCGCGAACACCGGGGAGCTGTTTTTT
CASRRASGSLIANTGELFF